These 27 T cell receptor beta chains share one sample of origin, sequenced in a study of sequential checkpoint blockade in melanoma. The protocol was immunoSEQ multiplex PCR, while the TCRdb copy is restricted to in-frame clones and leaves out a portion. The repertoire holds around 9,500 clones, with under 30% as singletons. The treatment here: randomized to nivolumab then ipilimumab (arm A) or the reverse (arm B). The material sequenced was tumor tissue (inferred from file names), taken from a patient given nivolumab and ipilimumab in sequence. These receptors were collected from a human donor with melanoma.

This chain's CDR3 is CASSFVAGTDTQYF. The CDR3 DNA follows: TGTGCCAGCAGTTTCGTAGCGGGCACAGATACGCAGTATTTT. The chain links TRBV28 to TRBJ2-3; possibly TRBD2 for D (6 bases). The CDR3 has 14 residues. The ends were cut back, 3 bases at V and 1 base at J, with 8 bases in the middle. The V gene's germline CDR1 is MDHEN and CDR2 SYDVKM.

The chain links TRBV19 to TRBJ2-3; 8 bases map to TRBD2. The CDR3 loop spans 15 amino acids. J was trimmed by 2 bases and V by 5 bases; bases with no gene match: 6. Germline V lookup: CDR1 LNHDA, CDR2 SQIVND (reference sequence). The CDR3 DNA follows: TGTGCCAGTAGTCCCCGCGGGGGGCCCACAGATACGCAGTATTTT. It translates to CASSPRGGPTDTQYF.

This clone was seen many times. The CDR3 sequence is CASSLFRQGARYEQYV. The CDR3 bases are TGTGCCAGCAGCTTATTTCGGCAGGGGGCAAGATACGAGCAGTACGTC. The V and J genes are TRBV11-3 and TRBJ2-7; the match to TRBD1 covers 8 bases. Trimming removed 2 bases from V and 4 bases from J; junction bases left unmatched: 10. The CDR3 length is 16 residues. The germline V gene encodes CDR1 SGHNT and CDR2 YENEEA.

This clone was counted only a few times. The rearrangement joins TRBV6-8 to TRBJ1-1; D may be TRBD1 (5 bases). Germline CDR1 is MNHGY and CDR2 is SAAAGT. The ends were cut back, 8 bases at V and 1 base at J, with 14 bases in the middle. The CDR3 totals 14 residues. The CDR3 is CASGTFGGNTEAFF. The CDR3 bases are TGTGCCAGCGGGACCTTCGGGGGGAACACTGAAGCTTTCTTT.

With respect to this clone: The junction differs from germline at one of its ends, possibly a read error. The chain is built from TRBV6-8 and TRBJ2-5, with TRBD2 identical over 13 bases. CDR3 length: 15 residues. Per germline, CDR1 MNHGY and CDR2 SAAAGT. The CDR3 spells CAISPTSGGAETQYF. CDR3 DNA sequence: TGTGCCATCAGTCCTACTAGCGGGGGGGCTGAGACCCAGTACTTC.

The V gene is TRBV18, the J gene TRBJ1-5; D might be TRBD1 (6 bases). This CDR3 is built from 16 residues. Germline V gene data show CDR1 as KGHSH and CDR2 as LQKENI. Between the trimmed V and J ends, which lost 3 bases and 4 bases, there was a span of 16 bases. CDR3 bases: TGTGCCAGCTCACCCTCTGTTCGGGGGGCAAATCAGCCCCAGCATTTT. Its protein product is CASSPSVRGANQPQHF. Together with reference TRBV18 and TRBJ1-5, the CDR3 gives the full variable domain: NAGVMQNPRHLVRRRGQEARLRCSPMKGHSHVYWYRQLPEEGLKFMVYLQKENIIDESGMPKERFSAEFPKEGPSILRIQQVVRGDSAAYFCASSPSVRGANQPQHFGDGTRLSIL.

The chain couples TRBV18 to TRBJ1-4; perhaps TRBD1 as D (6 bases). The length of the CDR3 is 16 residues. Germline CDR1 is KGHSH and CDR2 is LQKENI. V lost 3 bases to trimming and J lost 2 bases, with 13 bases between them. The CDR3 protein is CASSPKQGFTNEKLFF. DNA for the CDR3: TGTGCCAGCTCACCGAAACAGGGTTTTACTAATGAAAAACTGTTTTTT. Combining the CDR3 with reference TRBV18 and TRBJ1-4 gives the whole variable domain NAGVMQNPRHLVRRRGQEARLRCSPMKGHSHVYWYRQLPEEGLKFMVYLQKENIIDESGMPKERFSAEFPKEGPSILRIQQVVRGDSAAYFCASSPKQGFTNEKLFFGSGTQLSVL.

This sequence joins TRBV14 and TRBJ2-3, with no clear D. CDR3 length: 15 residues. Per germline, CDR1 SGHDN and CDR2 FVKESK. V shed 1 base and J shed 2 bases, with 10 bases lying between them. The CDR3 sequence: CASSQGQFLTDTQYF. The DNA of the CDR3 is TGTGCCAGCAGCCAAGGGCAGTTCCTCACAGATACGCAGTATTTT.

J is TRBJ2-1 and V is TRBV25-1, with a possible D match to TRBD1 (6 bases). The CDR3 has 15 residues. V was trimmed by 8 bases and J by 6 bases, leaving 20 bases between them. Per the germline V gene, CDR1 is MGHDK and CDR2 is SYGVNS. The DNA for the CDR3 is TGTGCCAGCCTTTCGGGGACATCCTTTGCCAATGAGCAGTTCTTC. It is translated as CASLSGTSFANEQFF.

DNA for the CDR3: TGTGCCAGCCGGGACTCGTCAGCAGATACGCAGTATTTT. Protein: CASRDSSADTQYF. V is TRBV12-5 and J is TRBJ2-3, with a weak D call TRBD2 (6 bases). Germline V CDR1 and CDR2: LGHNT, FRNRAP. The CDR3 has 13 residues.

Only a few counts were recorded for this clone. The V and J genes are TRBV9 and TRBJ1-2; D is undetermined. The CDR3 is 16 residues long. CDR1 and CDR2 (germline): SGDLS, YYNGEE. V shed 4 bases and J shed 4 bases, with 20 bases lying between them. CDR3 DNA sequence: TGTGCCAGCAGCTCCTACGACACGACAACCTTCTATGGCTACACCTTC. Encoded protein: CASSSYDTTTFYGYTF.

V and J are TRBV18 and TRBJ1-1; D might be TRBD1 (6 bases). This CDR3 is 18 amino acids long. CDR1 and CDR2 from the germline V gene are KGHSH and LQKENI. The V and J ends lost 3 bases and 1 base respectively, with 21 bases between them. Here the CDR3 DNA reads TGTGCCAGCTCACCTACTCGGACAGATTACGCCACGAACACTGAAGCTTTCTTT. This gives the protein CASSPTRTDYATNTEAFF.

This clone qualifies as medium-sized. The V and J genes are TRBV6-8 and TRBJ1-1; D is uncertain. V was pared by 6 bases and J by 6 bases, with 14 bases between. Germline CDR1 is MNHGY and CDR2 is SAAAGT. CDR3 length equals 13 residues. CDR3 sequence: CASSPAAVSEAFF. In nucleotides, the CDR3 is TGTGCCAGCAGCCCTGCGGCAGTCTCTGAAGCTTTCTTT.

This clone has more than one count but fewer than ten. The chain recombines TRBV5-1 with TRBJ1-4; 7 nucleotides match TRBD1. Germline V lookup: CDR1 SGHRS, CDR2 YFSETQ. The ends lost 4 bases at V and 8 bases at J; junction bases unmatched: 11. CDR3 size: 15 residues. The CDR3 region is CASSPDRPGREKLFF. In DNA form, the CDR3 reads TGCGCCAGCAGCCCGGACAGGCCGGGTAGGGAAAAACTGTTTTTT.

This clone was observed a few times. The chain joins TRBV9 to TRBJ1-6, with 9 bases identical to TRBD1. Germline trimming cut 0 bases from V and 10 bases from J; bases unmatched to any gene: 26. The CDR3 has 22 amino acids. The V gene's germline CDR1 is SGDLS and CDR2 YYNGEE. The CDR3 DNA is TGTGCCAGCAGCGTAGAGAGCACCGCTTCCAATTTGGGACAGGGTTGGAGCTCACCCCTCCACTTT. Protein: CASSVESTASNLGQGWSSPLHF.

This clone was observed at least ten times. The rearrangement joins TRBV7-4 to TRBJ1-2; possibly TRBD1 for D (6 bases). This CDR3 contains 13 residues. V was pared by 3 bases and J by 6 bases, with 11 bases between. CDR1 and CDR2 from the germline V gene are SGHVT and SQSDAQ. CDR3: CASSFNRVDGYTF. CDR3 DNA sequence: TGTGCCAGCAGCTTTAACAGGGTTGATGGCTACACCTTC.

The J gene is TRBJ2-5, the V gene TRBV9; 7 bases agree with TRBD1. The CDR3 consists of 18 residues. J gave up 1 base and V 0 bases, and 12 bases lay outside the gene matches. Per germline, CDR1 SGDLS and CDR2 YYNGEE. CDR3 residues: CASSVGQGVLHSQETQYF. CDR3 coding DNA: TGTGCCAGCAGCGTAGGGCAGGGGGTGCTTCACTCCCAAGAGACCCAGTACTTC.

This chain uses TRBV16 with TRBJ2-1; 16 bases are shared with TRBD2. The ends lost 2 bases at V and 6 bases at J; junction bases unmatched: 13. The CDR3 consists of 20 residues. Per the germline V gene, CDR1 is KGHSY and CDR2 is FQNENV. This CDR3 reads CASSQTPAGGLAGGLNEQFF. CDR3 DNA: TGTGCCAGCAGCCAAACCCCCGCGGGGGGACTAGCGGGGGGGCTCAATGAGCAGTTCTTC.

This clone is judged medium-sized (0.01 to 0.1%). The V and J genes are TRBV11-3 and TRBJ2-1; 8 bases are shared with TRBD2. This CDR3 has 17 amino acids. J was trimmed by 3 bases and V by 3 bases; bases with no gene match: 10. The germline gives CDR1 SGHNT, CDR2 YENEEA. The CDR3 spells CASSLEPGGTFYNEQFF. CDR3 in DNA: TGTGCCAGCAGCTTGGAGCCGGGGGGGACTTTCTACAATGAGCAGTTCTTC.

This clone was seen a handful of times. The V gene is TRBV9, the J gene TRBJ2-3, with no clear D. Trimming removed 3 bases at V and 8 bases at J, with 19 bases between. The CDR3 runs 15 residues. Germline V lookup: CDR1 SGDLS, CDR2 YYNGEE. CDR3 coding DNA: TGTGCCAGCAGCGAGGGTTATAAGGCTATTGGTACGCAGTATTTT. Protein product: CASSEGYKAIGTQYF.

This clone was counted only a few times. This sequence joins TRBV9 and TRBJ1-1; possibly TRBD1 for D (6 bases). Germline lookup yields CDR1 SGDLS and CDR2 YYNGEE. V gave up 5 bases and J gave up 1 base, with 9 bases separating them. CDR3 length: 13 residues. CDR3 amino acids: CASSLTGNTEAFF. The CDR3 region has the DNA TGTGCCAGCAGTTTGACAGGGAACACTGAAGCTTTCTTT.

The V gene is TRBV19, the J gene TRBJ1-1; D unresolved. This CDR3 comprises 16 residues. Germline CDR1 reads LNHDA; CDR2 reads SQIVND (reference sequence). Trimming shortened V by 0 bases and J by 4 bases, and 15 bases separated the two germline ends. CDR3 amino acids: CASSIDRRTMGTEAFF. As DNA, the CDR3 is TGTGCCAGTAGTATAGATCGGAGAACGATGGGCACTGAAGCTTTCTTT.

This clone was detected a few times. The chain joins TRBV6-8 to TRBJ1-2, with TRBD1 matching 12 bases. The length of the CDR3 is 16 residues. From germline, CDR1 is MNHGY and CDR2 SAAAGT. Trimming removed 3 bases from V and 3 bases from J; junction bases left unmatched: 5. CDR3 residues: CASSYYGTGGYYGYTF. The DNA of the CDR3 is TGTGCCAGCAGTTATTACGGGACAGGGGGCTACTATGGCTACACCTTC.

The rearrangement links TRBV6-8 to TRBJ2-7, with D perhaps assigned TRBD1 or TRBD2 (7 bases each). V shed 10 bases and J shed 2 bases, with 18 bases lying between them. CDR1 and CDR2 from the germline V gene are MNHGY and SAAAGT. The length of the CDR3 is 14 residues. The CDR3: CAIRGGDNTYEQYF. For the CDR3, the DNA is TGTGCCATCAGGGGGGGTGACAATACCTACGAGCAGTACTTC.

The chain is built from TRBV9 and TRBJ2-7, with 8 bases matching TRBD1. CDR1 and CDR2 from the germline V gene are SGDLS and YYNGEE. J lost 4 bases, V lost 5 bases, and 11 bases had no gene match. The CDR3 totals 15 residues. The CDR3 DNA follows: TGTGCCAGCAGTGAAAAGCCAGGGGGCTGGTACGAGCAGTACGTC. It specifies CASSEKPGGWYEQYV.

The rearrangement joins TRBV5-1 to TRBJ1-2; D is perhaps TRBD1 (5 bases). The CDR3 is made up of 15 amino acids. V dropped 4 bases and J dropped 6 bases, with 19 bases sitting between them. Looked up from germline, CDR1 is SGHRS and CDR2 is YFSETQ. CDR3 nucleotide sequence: TGCGCCAGCAGCCAAGTAGGGGCATCGTTCGATGGCTACACCTTC. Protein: CASSQVGASFDGYTF.

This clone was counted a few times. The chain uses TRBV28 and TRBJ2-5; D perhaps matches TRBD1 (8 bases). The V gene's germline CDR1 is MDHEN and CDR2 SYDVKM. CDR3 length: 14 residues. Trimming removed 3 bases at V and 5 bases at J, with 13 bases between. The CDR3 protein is CASSLYRGGETQYF. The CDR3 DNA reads TGTGCCAGCAGTTTGTACAGGGGGGGGGAGACCCAGTACTTC.